These T cell receptor beta chains were read from a single sample in a study of blood T cell repertoires in COVID-19. The table came from immunoSEQ multiplex PCR; TCRdb's copy has only in-frame clones and leaves some out. The sample lists a few hundred thousand clones, around four fifths occurring once. Sequenced sample: peripheral blood. The receptors come from a young man who had recovered from COVID-19. Both conserved end residues are part of each CDR3. D genes are given only for firm matches. Clone size is given for some rows only: seen once, a few or many times, or a class if the clone is expanded.

d_call: -; v_call: TRBV18; j_call: TRBJ1-1; clone_size: -; cdr3_nt: TGTGCCAGCTCACCATTCTTATTCCAGAAAAGGGGCATTAACACTGAAGCTTTCTTT; cdr3_aa: CASSPFLFQKRGINTEAFF
d_call: -; v_call: TRBV5-4; j_call: TRBJ1-3; clone_size: -; cdr3_nt: TGTGCCAGCAGCTTGGAACAGGGAGGAAACACCATATATTTT; cdr3_aa: CASSLEQGGNTIYF
d_call: -; v_call: TRBV10-2; j_call: TRBJ1-2; clone_size: -; cdr3_nt: TGCGCCAGCAGTGAGCCAGCGGGCGGCTCTAACTATGGCTACACCTTC; cdr3_aa: CASSEPAGGSNYGYTF
d_call: TRBD1; v_call: TRBV5-5; j_call: TRBJ2-1; clone_size: -; cdr3_nt: TGTGCCAGCAGCAGGACAGGAGACAATGAGCAGTTCTTC; cdr3_aa: CASSRTGDNEQFF
d_call: -; v_call: TRBV7-9; j_call: TRBJ2-5; clone_size: -; cdr3_nt: TGTGCCAGCAGCTTAGTCGCAGGGGAAGAGACCCAGTACTTC; cdr3_aa: CASSLVAGEETQYF
d_call: TRBD1; v_call: TRBV2; j_call: TRBJ2-1; clone_size: once; cdr3_nt: TGTGCCAGCAGTAATAGACAGGGCCCCTACAATGAGCAGTTCTTC; cdr3_aa: CASSNRQGPYNEQFF
d_call: -; v_call: TRBV3-1/TRBV3-2; j_call: TRBJ1-1; clone_size: -; cdr3_nt: TGTGCCAGCAGCCAAGGAGTGAACAGATCGAACACTGAAGCTTTCTTT; cdr3_aa: CASSQGVNRSNTEAFF
d_call: TRBD2; v_call: TRBV2; j_call: TRBJ2-5; clone_size: few; cdr3_nt: TGTGCCAGCAGCACCTCCGGGGGGGGTCGGGAGACCCAGTACTTC; cdr3_aa: CASSTSGGGRETQYF
d_call: TRBD1; v_call: TRBV2; j_call: TRBJ1-1; clone_size: -; cdr3_nt: TGTGCCAGCAGTGTCGCACCTCCAGGGGGCGACACTGAAGCTTTCTTT; cdr3_aa: CASSVAPPGGDTEAFF
d_call: TRBD2; v_call: TRBV7-7; j_call: TRBJ2-2; clone_size: -; cdr3_nt: TGTGCCAGCAGCCCGGGACTAGCGGGGGGCACTCGAGTGGGGGAGCTGTTTTTT; cdr3_aa: CASSPGLAGGTRVGELFF
d_call: TRBD1; v_call: TRBV9; j_call: TRBJ1-2; clone_size: -; cdr3_nt: TGTGCCAGCAGCGTAGAGCAAGGGGGCGGGGTTGGCTACACCTTC; cdr3_aa: CASSVEQGGGVGYTF
d_call: TRBD1; v_call: TRBV6-5; j_call: TRBJ1-2; clone_size: -; cdr3_nt: TGTGCCACATTCTCTCAGGGGGCTTTTGGCTACACCTTC; cdr3_aa: CATFSQGAFGYTF